This T cell receptor (beta chain) was obtained from a study of blood T cell repertoires in COVID-19. CDR3 length equals 14 residues. The V gene's germline CDR1 is MNHNS and CDR2 SASEGT. Measured with immunoSEQ multiplex PCR; TCRdb has only the in-frame clones, and not every one. This sample has roughly 170,000 clones, with under 90% found just once. About this clone itself: The junction does not match germline at one end; this may be a read error.

V gene TRBV6-1 combines with J gene TRBJ2-7, with 10 bases that match TRBD1. The origin of this receptor is a human donor in a cohort sampled during active COVID-19. Sequencing used peripheral blood. In DNA form, the CDR3 reads TGTGCCAGCAGAGAAGGACAGGGGGCCTACGAGCAGTACTTC. This sequence encodes CASREGQGAYEQYF.